This record concerns one T cell receptor (beta chain) sequence. Sequencing was performed with immunoSEQ multiplex PCR; in TCRdb, only in-frame clones are kept and a portion is missing. Here the sample spans tens of thousands of clones, 88% being singletons. The data stem from a study of T cell changes during pregnancy in multiple sclerosis. CDR1 and CDR2 (germline): SGHRS, YFSETQ. The V and J ends lost 0 bases and 7 bases respectively, with 10 bases between them. CDR3 length equals 13 residues. This sample comprised peripheral blood, obtained before pregnancy. The J gene is TRBJ1-1, the V gene TRBV5-1; D gene ambiguous. The source is a female donor with multiple sclerosis, enrolled in a pregnancy study. The CDR3 loop is CASSLGAGREAFF. CDR3 DNA: TGCGCCAGCAGCTTGGGGGCGGGCCGTGAAGCTTTCTTT.